Shown below are 21 T cell receptor beta chains from a single sample sequenced in a study of shared clonotypes between healthy human individuals (dated by TCRdb to 2019 to 2021). The library was produced with the immunoSEQ multiplex PCR assay. In its TCRdb copy, this immuneACCESS table keeps in-frame sequences only and misses some clones. Where compared with another copy, unresolved V genes explain less than half of these, and the others have no known cause. The sample yields 85,000 to 100,000 clones; 67% were counted once. The ten biggest clones cover roughly 40% of the sample. The material sequenced was memory CD8+ T cells sorted from blood. The cell subset or site label for this specimen denotes: CD45RO+ cells pooled with CCR7-negative TemRA cells. Receptor source: a man aged 30 to 45 in good health.

J is TRBJ1-1 and V is TRBV5-5; unclear D gene. Between the trimmed V and J ends, which lost 0 bases and 1 base, there was a span of 13 bases. This CDR3 region has 16 residues. Germline CDR1 SGHKS, CDR2 YYEKEE (reference sequence). CDR3 nucleotides: TGTGCCAGCAGCTTGGAGCAGTTTGATAAGAACACTGAAGCTTTCTTT. It codes for CASSLEQFDKNTEAFF.

The chain employs TRBV5-4 and TRBJ2-5; perhaps TRBD2 as D (5 bases). Per the germline V gene, CDR1 is SGHNT and CDR2 is YYREEE (reference sequence). This CDR3 comprises 15 residues. V lost 4 bases and J 7 bases, leaving 20 bases between the germline ends. CDR3 DNA sequence: TGTGCCAGCAGCCCCTTGGAGTTGGTCGGGGTGACCCAGTACTTC. Translated, it gives CASSPLELVGVTQYF.

In its sample, this clone was seen a few times. The chain is built from TRBV27 and TRBJ2-1; D remains ambiguous. Per the germline V gene, CDR1 is MNHEY and CDR2 is SMNVEV (reference sequence). CDR3 length: 13 residues. The ends were cut back, 3 bases at V and 5 bases at J, with 8 bases in the middle. The CDR3 is CASSLWGNNEQFF. The CDR3 DNA sequence: TGTGCCAGCAGTTTGTGGGGAAACAATGAGCAGTTCTTC.

This clone was counted only a few times. The chain recombines TRBV5-4 with TRBJ2-7; 7 bases fit TRBD1. Germline lookup yields CDR1 SGHNT and CDR2 YYREEE (reference sequence). J gave up 5 bases and V 9 bases, and 8 bases lay outside the gene matches. This CDR3 comprises 12 residues. CDR3 loop: CATGTEGNEQYF. In DNA, the CDR3 is TGTGCCACCGGGACAGAGGGCAACGAGCAGTACTTC.

The chain has TRBV10-3 and TRBJ2-7, with D possibly matching TRBD1 (5 bases). Germline CDR1 and CDR2: ENHRY and SYGVKD. Trimming took 7 bases from V and 0 from J, leaving 13 bases between them. The CDR3 consists of 14 residues. The CDR3 is CAITTTESSYEQYF. In DNA, the CDR3 is TGTGCCATCACCACGACAGAGAGCTCCTACGAGCAGTACTTC.

J is TRBJ1-5 and V is TRBV7-2, with TRBD1 identical over 10 bases. This CDR3 contains 14 residues. The trim removed 4 bases at V and 15 bases at J, leaving 12 bases unmatched. Germline V gene sequence: CDR1 SGHTA, CDR2 FQGNSA. This CDR3 is CASSSRDRGSTWHF. In DNA, the CDR3 is TGTGCCAGCAGCTCCCGGGACAGGGGTTCCACATGGCATTTT.

CDR3 amino acids: CASSGRGTNTGELFF. CDR3 DNA sequence: TGTGCCAGCAGCGGGCGAGGGACGAACACCGGGGAGCTGTTTTTT. The V call is TRBV9, the J call TRBJ2-2; D perhaps matches TRBD2 (5 bases). The CDR3 runs to 15 residues. V lost 3 bases and J 0 bases, leaving 9 bases between the germline ends. Germline lookup yields CDR1 SGDLS and CDR2 YYNGEE.

This clone has ten or more counts. Other DNA sequences in this sample translate to the same CDR3. The CDR3 protein is CAISDPTRDTQYF. The DNA for the CDR3 is TGTGCCATCAGTGATCCAACGCGGGATACGCAGTATTTT. The chain is built from TRBV10-3 and TRBJ2-3; no reliable D call. This CDR3 comprises 13 residues. Germline V gene sequence: CDR1 ENHRY, CDR2 SYGVKD. V was shortened by 3 bases and J by 6 bases, with 10 bases between the two germline ends.

The gene calls are TRBV2 and TRBJ1-1, with D perhaps TRBD1 (6 bases). Germline-derived CDR1 and CDR2 are SNHLY and FYNNEI. V lost 6 bases to trimming and J lost 3 bases, with 11 bases between them. CDR3 length: 13 residues. DNA for the CDR3: TGTGCCAGCAGATTACAGGGCTACACTGAAGCTTTCTTT. Protein product: CASRLQGYTEAFF.

The chain is built from TRBV9 and TRBJ2-7, with 12 bases identical to TRBD2. Germline trimming cut 3 bases from V and 1 base from J; bases unmatched to any gene: 2. The CDR3 has 15 amino acids. The V gene's germline CDR1 is SGDLS and CDR2 YYNGEE. Here the CDR3 reads CASSDGTSGSYEQYF. CDR3 nucleotide sequence: TGTGCCAGCAGCGACGGGACTAGCGGGTCCTACGAGCAGTACTTC.

This clone was picked up a small number of times. V gene TRBV11-3 combines with J gene TRBJ2-7; D may be TRBD2 (6 bases). With 5 bases removed from V and 0 bases from J, the gap between germline ends came to 14 bases. The germline V gene has CDR1 SGHNT and CDR2 YENEEA. This CDR3 is 15 amino acids long. The CDR3 loop reads CASSLGGDDSYEQYF. For the CDR3, the DNA is TGTGCCAGCAGCCTAGGCGGGGACGACTCCTACGAGCAGTACTTC.

The V call is TRBV6-1, the J call TRBJ2-5; 10 bases fit TRBD1. V shed 6 bases, J shed 5 bases, and the junction held 9 bases outside the gene matches. The CDR3 length is 15 residues. The germline CDR1 and CDR2 sequences are MNHNS and SASEGT. CDR3 DNA: TGTGCCAGCAGACGACAGGGGGCGCCGGGGGAGACCCAGTACTTC. As protein: CASRRQGAPGETQYF.

This rearrangement joins TRBV27 to TRBJ1-3; D is undetermined. This CDR3 has 14 residues. Trimming took off 6 bases at V and 6 bases at J, with 15 bases between the two ends. Germline loops: CDR1 MNHEY, CDR2 SMNVEV (reference sequence). CDR3 sequence: CASSLGRSANTIYF. CDR3 nucleotides: TGTGCCAGCAGCTTAGGACGATCGGCAAACACCATATATTTT.

The V and J genes are TRBV4-3 and TRBJ2-7; 14 nucleotides align to TRBD2. Germline CDR1 is LGHNA and CDR2 is YSLEER. The CDR3 length is 19 residues. V shed 0 bases, J shed 5 bases, and the junction held 12 bases outside the gene matches. CDR3 residues: CASSQDGRTSGGTLHEQYF. The CDR3 DNA is TGCGCCAGCAGCCAAGATGGCAGGACTAGCGGGGGGACCCTACACGAGCAGTACTTC.

The chain combines TRBV9 with TRBJ2-7, with a weak D call TRBD1 (5 bases). Germline CDR1 reads SGDLS; CDR2 reads YYNGEE. Trimming took 4 bases from V and 0 from J, leaving 17 bases between them. CDR3 length: 16 amino acids. The CDR3 DNA is TGTGCCAGCAGCCCTAAAGTGACAGCTCACTCCTACGAGCAGTACTTC. Protein: CASSPKVTAHSYEQYF.

There are a few counts of this clone. The V call is TRBV25-1, the J call TRBJ2-5, with D possibly matching TRBD1 (6 bases). Trimming pared 6 bases from V and 1 base from J, leaving 18 bases between. This CDR3 is built from 16 residues. Germline loops: CDR1 MGHDK, CDR2 SYGVNS. The CDR3 DNA reads TGTGCCAGCAGCCAACTAGGGGGAGACCCCCAAGAGACCCAGTACTTC. This encodes CASSQLGGDPQETQYF.

This clone was seen many times. The chain combines TRBV6-1 with TRBJ1-1; D gene ambiguous. The CDR3 consists of 15 residues. Looked up from germline, CDR1 is MNHNS and CDR2 is SASEGT. V lost 2 bases and J 4 bases, leaving 14 bases between the germline ends. The CDR3 DNA reads TGTGCCAGCAGTGAATTTTTATACGACGCCACTGAAGCTTTCTTT. Translating it yields CASSEFLYDATEAFF.

The chain is built from TRBV6-9 and TRBJ2-6; D is perhaps TRBD2 (5 bases). Looked up from germline, CDR1 is MNHGY and CDR2 is SVAAGI. Trimming removed 5 bases from V and 5 bases from J, with 16 bases in between. The CDR3 runs to 16 residues. DNA of the CDR3: TGTGCCAGCAGTCGGAGGAGACAAAGTCGGGCCAACGTCCTGACTTTC. Its translation: CASSRRRQSRANVLTF.

Only one count was recorded for this clone. The V and J genes are TRBV2 and TRBJ2-1, with 16 bases matching TRBD2. CDR3 length equals 17 residues. Looked up from germline, CDR1 is SNHLY and CDR2 is FYNNEI. Trimming cost V 11 bases and J 8 bases; bases outside gene matches: 15. The CDR3, as DNA: TGTGCCTGGGGGGGACTAGCGGGAGGGCCTGTGGTCCATGAGCAGTTCTTC. Protein sequence: CAWGGLAGGPVVHEQFF.

V is TRBV5-4 and J is TRBJ2-7; 8 positions match TRBD1. Germline V CDR1 and CDR2: SGHNT, YYREEE (reference sequence). Losses at the gene ends were 0 bases for V and 5 bases for J; bases not matched to a gene: 7. This CDR3 comprises 15 residues. CDR3 DNA sequence: TGTGCCAGCAGCTTGGGGACAGGGATTAAGGACGAGCAGTACTTC. This translates into CASSLGTGIKDEQYF.

This clone turned up a few times. The chain links TRBV18 to TRBJ1-5; the match to TRBD1 covers 8 bases. J gave up 5 bases and V 6 bases, and 3 bases lay outside the gene matches. The CDR3 contains 13 residues. CDR1 and CDR2 from the germline V gene are KGHSH and LQKENI. The CDR3 sequence is CASSGQGHQPQHF. CDR3 DNA: TGTGCCAGCTCCGGACAGGGCCATCAGCCCCAGCATTTT.